The subject of this entry is one TCR beta chain. Antigen: not known. The sample originates from a study of T cell repertoires in cytomegalovirus infection. In the study overall: CMV epitopes in the study were HLA-C-restricted (recently identified) and HLA-B-restricted (well studied).

Germline loops: CDR1 LNHDA, CDR2 SQIVND (reference sequence). The CDR3 length is 16 residues. V lost 0 bases, J lost 10 bases, and 10 bases stayed unmatched. TCRdb re-called the reads through MiXCR, storing one row per CDR3 protein. The data hold about 310,000 distinct CDR3 sequences, with roughly 25% observed a single time. Whole-study findings and limits: Across the ex vivo response, the dominant clonotypes were HLA-C-restricted CMV-specific TCR beta clonotypes.

The gene calls are TRBV19 and TRBJ2-1, with 9 bases that match TRBD2. This receptor was obtained from a human donor in good health (CMV status not recorded). Some clones in this sample may be carry-over from other donors' samples. Sequencing was performed on cultured PBMCs, taken from culture after CMV antigen stimulation. CDR3 sequence reads: CASSIDLASGIREQFF. CDR3 bases: TGTGCCAGTAGTATAGATCTAGCTAGCGGGATCCGAGAGCAGTTCTTC.